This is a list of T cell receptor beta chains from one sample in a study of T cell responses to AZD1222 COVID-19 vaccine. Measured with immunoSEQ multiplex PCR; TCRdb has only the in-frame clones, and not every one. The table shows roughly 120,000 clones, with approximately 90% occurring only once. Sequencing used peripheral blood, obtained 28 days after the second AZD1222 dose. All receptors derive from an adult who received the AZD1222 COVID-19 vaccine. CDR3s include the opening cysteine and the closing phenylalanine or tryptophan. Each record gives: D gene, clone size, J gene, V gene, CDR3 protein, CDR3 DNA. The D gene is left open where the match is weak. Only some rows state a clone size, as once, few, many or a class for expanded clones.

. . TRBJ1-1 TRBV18 CASSPGFAGTEAFF TGTGCCAGCTCACCGGGTTTTGCTGGCACTGAAGCTTTCTTT
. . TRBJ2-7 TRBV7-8 CASSHGTSSYEQYF TGTGCCAGCAGCCATGGGACTTCCTCCTACGAGCAGTACTTC
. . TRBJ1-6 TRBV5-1 CASRTDSRSPLHF TGCGCCAGCAGAACCGACAGCCGTTCACCCCTCCACTTT
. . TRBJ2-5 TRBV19 CASSINGDWKTQYF TGTGCCAGTAGTATCAACGGGGATTGGAAGACCCAGTACTTC
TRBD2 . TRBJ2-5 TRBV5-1 CASSSRAGGGETQYF TGCGCCAGCAGCTCAAGAGCGGGAGGAGGGGAGACCCAGTACTTC
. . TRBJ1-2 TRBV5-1 CASSLVAGSDYGYTF TGCGCCAGCAGCTTGGTGGCAGGGAGTGACTATGGCTACACCTTC
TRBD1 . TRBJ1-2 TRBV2 CASSEYGGQGGYTF TGTGCCAGCAGTGAATATGGGGGACAGGGTGGCTACACCTTC
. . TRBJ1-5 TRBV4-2 CASSQEEPGGQPQHF TGTGCCAGCAGCCAAGAAGAGCCAGGAGGTCAGCCCCAGCATTTT
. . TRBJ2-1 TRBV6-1 CASSEVREQFF TGTGCCAGCAGTGAAGTGAGGGAGCAGTTCTTC
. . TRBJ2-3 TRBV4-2 CASSQGSLRDTDTQYF TGTGCCAGCAGCCAAGGTTCCTTGCGGGACACAGATACGCAGTATTTT
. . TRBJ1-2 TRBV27 CASSPLRRKGLYGYTF TGTGCCAGCAGTCCCCTCAGAAGGAAGGGACTCTATGGCTACACCTTC
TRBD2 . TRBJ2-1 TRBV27 CASRGPSGYYNEQFF TGTGCCAGCAGGGGGCCTAGCGGGTACTACAATGAGCAGTTCTTC
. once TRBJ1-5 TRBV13 CASSPGRSNQPQHF TGTGCCAGCAGCCCGGGACGTAGCAATCAGCCCCAGCATTTT
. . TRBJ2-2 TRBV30 CAWSEQSSGELFF TGTGCCTGGAGTGAACAGAGCAGCGGGGAGCTGTTTTTT
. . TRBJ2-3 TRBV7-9 CASSWSLTDTQYF TGTGCCAGCAGTTGGTCTCTCACAGATACGCAGTATTTT
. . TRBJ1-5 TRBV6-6 CACTPRGFNQPQHF TGTGCCTGTACACCGAGGGGGTTCAATCAGCCCCAGCATTTT
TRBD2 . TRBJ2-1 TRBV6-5 CASSYGDYRYNEQFF TGTGCCAGCAGTTACGGGGACTACCGGTACAATGAGCAGTTCTTC
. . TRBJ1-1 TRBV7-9 CASSLGVSNTEAFF TGTGCCAGCAGCCTCGGGGTTTCGAACACTGAAGCTTTCTTT
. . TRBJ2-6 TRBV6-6 CASNRERGANVLTF TGTGCCAGCAACAGGGAACGTGGGGCCAACGTCCTGACTTTC
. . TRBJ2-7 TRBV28 CASSLWTPWAYEQYF TGTGCCAGCAGTTTATGGACCCCCTGGGCCTACGAGCAGTACTTC
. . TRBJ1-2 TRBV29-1 CSVGSSNGDRGYTF TGCAGCGTCGGAAGCTCAAATGGCGACCGAGGCTACACCTTC
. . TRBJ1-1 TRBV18 CASSPLRDMLTEAFF TGTGCCAGCTCACCACTTCGGGACATGCTGACTGAAGCTTTCTTT